This T cell receptor beta chain was recovered during a study of T-cell reconstitution after alpha-beta-depleted transplantation in children. Study outcomes and limitations: Reports say that about two months after transplant, the alpha-beta T cells came out of several hundred graft clones that had expanded. The high TCRbeta diversity at day 60 in some patients came from surviving recipient T cells and thymic progenitors. When one year had passed after transplant, most T-cell counts and diversity came from newly produced T cells.

In regard to this clonotype: Antigen: not known.

The CDR3 has 12 residues. Germline V gene lookup returns CDR1 SGHNT and CDR2 YYREEE (reference sequence). V lost 0 bases to trimming and J lost 6 bases, with 7 bases between them. Unique molecular identifiers were incorporated when the TCRbeta library was constructed. One entry per CDR3 protein results from TCRdb running MiXCR on the PCR reads. The sample holds around 300,000 distinct CDR3 sequences, roughly 10% seen once. The sequencing used peripheral blood, collected 180 days after TCRalphabeta/CD19-depleted stem cell transplant. The V call is TRBV5-4, the J call TRBJ2-7; no clear D. This TCR derives from a male patient aged 2-10 years who had a stem cell transplant for chronic granulomatous disease, so the T cells may come from the graft donor. This CDR3 reads CASSLGGLEQYF. Written as DNA, the CDR3 is TGTGCCAGCAGCTTGGGGGGTCTCGAGCAGTACTTC.